What follows is one TCR beta chain and its context. This clonotype was recorded many times. Its specific antigen is unknown. Qualities for individual bases were not recorded, and no much larger clone is one base off. Instrument on record: Illumina HiSeq 1500. TCRdb trimmed the raw reads at Q25, called clones with MiXCR and kept productive beta chains. Entries are consolidated by CDR3 protein sequence, retaining the most common genes and DNA. For this sample there are 150,000 to 200,000 distinct CDR3 sequences; over 25% appear just once. Under 35% of the sample is taken by the ten largest. The CDR3 sequence holds 13 residues, the cysteine and phenylalanine included. Of all the DNA, just the CDR3 is kept, 39 bases in frame from base 1. V is clipped by 6 bases and J by 7 bases, and the sequence between their germline boundaries is 13 bases long. According to the germline V gene, CDR1 reads SGHTA and CDR2 reads FQGNSA.

This sample was taken from a study of T cell repertoires in cytomegalovirus infection (dated by TCRdb to the late 2010s). Background for the entire study: Donor HLA type was relevant to the analysis, because carriage of CMV infection together with the matching HLA type was indicated by public TCR beta signatures.

Overall study results and their limits: Cumulative frequency of public TCR beta family members discriminated carriers of CMV infection plus the relevant HLA type in this cohort and an independent approximately 340-donor cohort. The ex vivo response was dominated by HLA-C-restricted CMV-specific TCR beta clonotypes, and the single most frequent clonotype in two of eight donors was supplied by these HLA-C-restricted clonotypes.

This chain is built from TRBV7-2 and TRBJ1-5, with the D gene too uncertain to name. This TCR was recovered from a human donor in good health (CMV status not recorded). Some clones in this sample may be carry-over from other donors' samples. The specimen sequenced was PBMCs. In nucleotides, the sequence is TGTGCCAGCAGGACGATGGTAGGGCAGCCCCAGCATTTT. It specifies CASRTMVGQPQHF.